The TCR beta chain described here comes from a study of blood T cell repertoires in COVID-19. Study overall: Italy, Spain and the United States were the sources of the convalescent and acute COVID-19 samples.

How the authors handled the data: Counts of nucleated cells, estimated from reference gene primer amplification, were obtained. Measured with immunoSEQ multiplex PCR; TCRdb has only the in-frame clones, and not every one. The V and J calls and clone size are taken from that table; D and trimming were inferred from the DNA. The table has 300,000 to 400,000 clones, 70% to 90% seen once. The germline V gene has CDR1 MNHEY and CDR2 SMNVEV (reference sequence). V was pared by 3 bases and J by 2 bases, with 7 bases between. The CDR3 loop spans 13 amino acids. Donors were grouped by their self-reported clinical history.

The sequenced sample consisted of PBMCs or T cells enriched from blood (not recorded which). This chain connects TRBV27 to TRBJ2-5; TRBD2 might be the D (5 bases). The sequence was collected from a woman aged 18-29 years who had recovered from COVID-19. In DNA form, the CDR3 reads TGTGCCAGCAGTTTCGGGATTCAAGAGACCCAGTACTTC. It encodes CASSFGIQETQYF.